This T cell receptor (beta chain) was identified in a study of PD-1 blockade in mismatch repair-deficient tumors. Broader study findings: Rapid post-treatment expansion, then contraction, generally preceding radiologic response, marked tumor-resident clones.

Libraries were prepared by immunoSEQ multiplex PCR; TCRdb keeps only in-frame clonotypes and omits some of them. The table lists around 38,000 clones, around 79% of them singletons, with over 20% in the top ten. Regarding this clone: The target antigen is unknown.

The source of this sequence is an adult with mismatch repair-deficient cancer. Sequencing used peripheral blood, obtained 4 weeks after starting pembrolizumab.

The CDR3 spells CAWSSRDSYYNEQFF. The CDR3 DNA reads TGTGCCTGGAGCTCGAGGGACAGCTACTACAATGAGCAGTTCTTC. The V call is TRBV30, the J call TRBJ2-1, with TRBD1 identical over 7 bases. The V segment lost 3 bases and the J segment 3 bases; nucleotides outside the gene matches: 8. CDR1 and CDR2 from the germline V gene are GTSNPN and SVGIG (reference sequence). The CDR3 contains 15 residues. The whole variable domain, remainder taken from reference TRBV30 and TRBJ2-1, is SQTIHQWPATLVQPVGSPLSLECTVEGTSNPNLYWYRQAAGRGLQLLFYSVGIGQISSEVPQNLSASRPQDRQFILSSKKLLLSDSGFYLCAWSSRDSYYNEQFFGPGTRLTVL.